Listed here is a single TCR beta chain. Its antigen is not known. Unique molecular identifiers were incorporated into the prepared TCRbeta library. Via MiXCR, TCRdb re-called the PCR reads, giving one row per CDR3 protein. The sample has some 600,000 distinct CDR3 sequences, around 13% seen once. The V and J ends lost 5 bases and 5 bases, in that order; junction bases with no gene match: 14. CDR3 length: 17 residues. The germline V gene has CDR1 SGHTA and CDR2 FQGTGA. The record originates from a study of T-cell reconstitution after alpha-beta-depleted transplantation in children. Study-level findings and limits: Fresh T-cell production supplied most of the T-cell counts and diversity seen one year after transplant. After transplant, high TCRbeta diversity at day 60 in some patients arose from surviving recipient T cells and thymic progenitors. The study reportedly traced alpha-beta T cells about two months after transplant to several hundred expanded graft clones.

The sequence came from a male patient under 18 who had a stem cell transplant for acute myeloid leukemia, so the T cells may come from the graft donor. The V call is TRBV7-3, the J call TRBJ2-1; 8 bases align to TRBD2. The sample in question was PBMCs, mostly from graft donor cells, obtained 360 days after TCRalphabeta/CD19-depleted stem cell transplant. The CDR3 sequence: CASSPTLAGGPNNEQFF. The CDR3 DNA reads as TGTGCCAGCAGCCCCACCCTGGCGGGAGGCCCAAACAATGAGCAGTTCTTC.